The clone carrying this T cell receptor beta chain was counted a few times. Its target is unknown. The sample is drawn from a study of human T cells and chemical hapten exposure. Across the study: Patch tests delivered 0.01% DPC to the upper back and were evaluated at 6 days.

Stated time point: patch test 1, 2 weeks after DPC sensitization. Noted treatment: therapeutic diphenylcyclopropenone sensitization with weekly scalp DPC. TCRdb fed the RACE reads into MiXCR, producing one record per CDR3 protein. This sample has around 340,000 distinct CDR3 sequences, with around 7% found just once. Broader study findings: Donor immune responses may differ from healthy people's, since all donors had alopecia. Compared to controls, expanded TCRs made significantly more large clusters of similar CDR3s.

The receptor comes from a woman younger than 30 with alopecia areata. Some clones in this sample may be carry-over from other donors' samples. This material consisted of whole blood, taken in connection with sensitization to the hapten diphenylcyclopropenone (DPC).

CDR3: CASSRAGTSETDTQYF. CDR3 in DNA: TGTGCCAGCAGCCGCGCGGGGACTAGCGAAACAGATACGCAGTATTTT. This chain joins TRBV14 and TRBJ2-3, with 10 bases matching TRBD2. J lost 3 bases, V lost 4 bases, and 7 bases had no gene match. Germline V gives CDR1 SGHDN, CDR2 FVKESK. CDR3 length equals 16 residues.